The entry below describes one TCR beta chain. The length of the CDR3 is 16 residues. Germline CDR1 and CDR2: SEHNR and FQNEAQ (reference sequence). Trimming left V 3 bases short and J 5 bases short, with 19 bases between. The data are from a study of blood T cell repertoires in COVID-19. Background on the study: Samples came from the United States, Italy and Spain, spanning acute and convalescent COVID-19. In each case, the material was cDNA or gDNA derived from T cells, B-cell-depleted T cells, or PBMCs.

The Seattle patients joined while their infection was active and were tracked longitudinally afterward. Authors' processing steps: Amplified reference gene primers provided the basis for estimating nucleated cell counts. Sequencing was performed with immunoSEQ multiplex PCR; in TCRdb, only in-frame clones are kept and a portion is missing. V and J calls and clone size are copied from that table; D and trimming were computed from the DNA. The sample yields about 170,000 clones, about 85% seen once. This receptor was identified in an elderly man with COVID-19, enrolled during active disease. Sequencing input: peripheral blood. This chain links TRBV7-9 with TRBJ1-1; D unclear. CDR3: CASSLGPSGGRTEAFF. CDR3 bases: TGTGCCAGCAGCTTGGGCCCTTCCGGAGGGAGGACTGAAGCTTTCTTT. The full variable domain, completed using reference TRBV7-9 and TRBJ1-1, is DTGVSQNPRHKITKRGQNVTFRCDPISEHNRLYWYRQTLGQGPEFLTYFQNEAQLEKSRLLSDRFSAERPKGSFSTLEIQRTEQGDSAMYLCASSLGPSGGRTEAFFGQGTRLTVV.